Listed below are T cell receptor beta chains from one sample, sequenced in a study of blood T cell repertoires in COVID-19. Measured with immunoSEQ multiplex PCR; TCRdb has only the in-frame clones, and not every one. The sample consists of about 150,000 clones, 75% to 90% of them appearing once. Sequencing was done on a sample of PBMCs or T cells enriched from blood (not recorded which). These receptors all come from a man aged 45 to 65 who had recovered from COVID-19. The CDR3 runs from the conserved cysteine through the conserved F or W.

V	J	CDR3
TRBV24-1	TRBJ2-1	CATSDVDTSSYNEQFF
TRBV19	TRBJ1-5	CASGDRVNQPQHF
TRBV7-8	TRBJ1-1	CASSSPDRGTEAFF
TRBV27	TRBJ1-1	CASSKQGVGDTEAFF
TRBV9	TRBJ1-4	CASSPRQGGEKLFF
TRBV7-2	TRBJ2-3	CASSSGGRSTDTQYF
TRBV28	TRBJ1-1	CASNTRGREAEAFF
TRBV5-6	TRBJ1-5	CASSSRGQPYSNQPQHF
TRBV5-1	TRBJ2-3	CASSPMTGGTDTQYF
TRBV5-1	TRBJ2-1	CASSPGTSGDNEQFF
TRBV6-2/TRBV6-3	TRBJ1-2	CASSRLRDIWNYGYTF
TRBV5-1	TRBJ1-6	CASSSGQPDSPLHF
TRBV28	TRBJ2-1	CASSWGLAGGNEQFF
TRBV2	TRBJ1-5	CASSERTNNQPQHF